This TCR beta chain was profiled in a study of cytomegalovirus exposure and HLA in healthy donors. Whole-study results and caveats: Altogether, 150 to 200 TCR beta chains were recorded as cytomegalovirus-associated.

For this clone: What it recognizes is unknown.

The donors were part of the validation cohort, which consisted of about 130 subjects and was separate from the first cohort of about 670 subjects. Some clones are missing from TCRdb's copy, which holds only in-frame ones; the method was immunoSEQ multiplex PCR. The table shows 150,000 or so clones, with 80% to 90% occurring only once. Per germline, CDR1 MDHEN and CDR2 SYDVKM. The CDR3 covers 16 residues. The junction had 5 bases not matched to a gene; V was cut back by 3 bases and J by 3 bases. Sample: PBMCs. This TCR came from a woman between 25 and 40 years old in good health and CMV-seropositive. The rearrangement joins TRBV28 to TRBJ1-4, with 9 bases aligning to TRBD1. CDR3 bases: TGTGCCAGCAGTTTGGGGGGACAGGGATCTAATGAAAAACTGTTTTTT. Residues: CASSLGGQGSNEKLFF.